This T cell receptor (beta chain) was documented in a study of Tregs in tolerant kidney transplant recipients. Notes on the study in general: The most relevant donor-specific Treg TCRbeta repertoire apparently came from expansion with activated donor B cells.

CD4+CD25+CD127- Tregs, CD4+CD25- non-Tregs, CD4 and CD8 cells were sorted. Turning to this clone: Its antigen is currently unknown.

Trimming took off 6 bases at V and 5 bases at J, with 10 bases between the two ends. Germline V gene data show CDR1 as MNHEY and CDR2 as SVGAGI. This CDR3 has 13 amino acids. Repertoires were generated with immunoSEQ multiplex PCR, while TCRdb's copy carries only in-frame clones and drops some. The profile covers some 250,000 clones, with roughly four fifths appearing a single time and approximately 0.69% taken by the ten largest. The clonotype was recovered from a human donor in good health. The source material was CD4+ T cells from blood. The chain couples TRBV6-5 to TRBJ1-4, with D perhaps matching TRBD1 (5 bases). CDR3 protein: CASSPRGNEKLFF. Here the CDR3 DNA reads TGTGCCAGCAGCCCACGGGGGAATGAAAAACTGTTTTTT.